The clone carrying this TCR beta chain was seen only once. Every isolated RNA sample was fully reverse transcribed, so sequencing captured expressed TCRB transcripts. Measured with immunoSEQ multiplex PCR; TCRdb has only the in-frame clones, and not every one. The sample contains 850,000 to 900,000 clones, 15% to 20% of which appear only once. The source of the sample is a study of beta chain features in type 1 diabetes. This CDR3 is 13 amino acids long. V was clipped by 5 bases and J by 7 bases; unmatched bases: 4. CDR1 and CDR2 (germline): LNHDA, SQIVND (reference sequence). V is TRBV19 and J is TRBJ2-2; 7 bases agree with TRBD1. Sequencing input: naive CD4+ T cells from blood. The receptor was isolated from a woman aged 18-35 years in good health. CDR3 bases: TGTGCCAGTAGTGCAGGGGGAATCGGGGAGCTGTTTTTT. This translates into CASSAGGIGELFF.